This TCR beta chain comes out of a study of human versus mouse CDR3 diversity and MHC coevolution. Study-level background: The immunoSEQ assay reportedly detects one in 200,000 T cells.

Unmatched junction bases numbered 9, after V lost 3 bases and J lost 8 bases. CDR3 length: 16 residues. The germline CDR1 and CDR2 sequences are WNHNN and SYGVQD (reference sequence). Produced via immunoSEQ multiplex PCR; TCRdb's table is partial and in-frame only. This table holds just under 60,000 clones, just under 95% found once. Remarks on this clone: Its antigen is not known.

Study results and limitations: About 6 MHC II alleles selected the human T cells.

The receptor was isolated from a person between 55 and 69 years old in good health. Material for sequencing was naive CD4+ T cells from blood. Subset defined: CD45RO-negative CD62L-positive naive CD4 T cells. The rearrangement links TRBV10-1 to TRBJ2-1; 11 bases fit TRBD2. The CDR3 region has the DNA TGCGCCAGCAGTGACCTAGGGACTAGCGGAACCGATGAGCAGTTCTTC. It encodes CASSDLGTSGTDEQFF.